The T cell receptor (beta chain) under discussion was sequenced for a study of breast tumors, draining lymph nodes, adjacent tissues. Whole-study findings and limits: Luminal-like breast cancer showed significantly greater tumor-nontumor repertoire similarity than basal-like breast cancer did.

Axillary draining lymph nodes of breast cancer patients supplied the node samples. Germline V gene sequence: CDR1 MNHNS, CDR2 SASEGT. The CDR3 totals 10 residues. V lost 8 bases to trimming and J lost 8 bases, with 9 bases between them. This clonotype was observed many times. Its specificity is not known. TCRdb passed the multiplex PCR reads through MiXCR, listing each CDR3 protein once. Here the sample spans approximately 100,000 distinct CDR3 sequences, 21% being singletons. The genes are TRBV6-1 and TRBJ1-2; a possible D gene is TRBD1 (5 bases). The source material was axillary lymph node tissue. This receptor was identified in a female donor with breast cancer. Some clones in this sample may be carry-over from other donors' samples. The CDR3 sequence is CASDGTGYTF. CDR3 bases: TGTGCCAGCGACGGGACCGGCTACACCTTC.